This TCR beta chain originates from a study of T-cell reconstitution after alpha-beta-depleted transplantation in children. Study-level findings and limits: Surviving recipient T cells and thymic progenitors underlay high day-60 TCRbeta diversity in some patients. Several hundred expanded graft clones reportedly supplied alpha-beta T cells about two months after transplant. T-cell numbers and diversity, one year after transplant, stemmed largely from T cells that were newly produced.

This clonotype was found many times. What it binds is unknown. The ends lost 0 bases at V and 7 bases at J; junction bases unmatched: 4. The CDR3 consists of 15 residues. Germline V gene lookup returns CDR1 SQVTM and CDR2 ANQGSEA. As it was prepared, the TCRbeta library received unique molecular identifiers. Each CDR3 protein is one row after TCRdb ran MiXCR on the PCR reads. The sample records about 300,000 distinct CDR3 sequences, around 10% being singletons. This TCR was sampled from a boy under three years old with acute myeloid leukemia, due to receive a stem cell transplant. V gene TRBV29-1 combines with J gene TRBJ2-1, with TRBD2 matching over 12 bases. The sequencing here drew on PBMCs, taken before TCRalphabeta/CD19-depleted stem cell transplant. In DNA, the CDR3 is TGCAGCGTTGAAGATCCGCTAGCGGGAGGGAATGAGCAGTTCTTC. It specifies CSVEDPLAGGNEQFF.